The 3 T cell receptor beta chains presented below share a single source sample, sequenced in a study of shared clonotypes between healthy human individuals. The naive CD8 fraction comprised CD45RO-negative cells positively selected for CCR7 and excluded terminally differentiated effector memory CD45RA+ cells. The table came from immunoSEQ multiplex PCR; TCRdb's copy has only in-frame clones and leaves some out. The repertoire includes some 2.1 million clones, 85% to 95% of them detected once, and over 1.5% sits in the top ten. The sample consisted of naive CD8+ T cells from PBMCs. The receptor source for this set is a man between 18 and 29 years old in good health. Some clones in this sample may be carry-over from other donors' samples.

The rearrangement joins TRBV14 to TRBJ2-7, with 7 nucleotides matching TRBD1. Germline assignment: CDR1 SGHDN and CDR2 FVKESK. V shed 4 bases, J shed 1 base, and the junction held 7 bases outside the gene matches. There are 15 residues in the CDR3. This chain's CDR3 is CASSLLTGPSYEQYF. CDR3 sequence (DNA): TGTGCCAGCAGCCTTTTGACAGGGCCGTCCTACGAGCAGTACTTC. Full variable domain (rest looked up from reference TRBV14 and TRBJ2-7): EAGVTQFPSHSVIEKGQTVTLRCDPISGHDNLYWYRRVMGKEIKFLLHFVKESKQDESGMPNNRFLAERTGGTYSTLKVQPAELEDSGVYFCASSLLTGPSYEQYFGPGTRLTVT.

The genes are TRBV29-1 and TRBJ2-7; 8 positions match TRBD1. Per the germline V gene, CDR1 is SQVTM and CDR2 is ANQGSEA. V dropped 6 bases and J dropped 3; count of bases not matched to a gene: 7. There are 13 residues in the CDR3. The CDR3 DNA is TGCAGCGTCACCTCTGACAGGGGCTACGAGCAGTACTTC. Translating it yields CSVTSDRGYEQYF.

The chain carries TRBV30 and TRBJ2-1; weak D call: TRBD1 (5 bases). Germline V gene sequence: CDR1 GTSNPN, CDR2 SVGIG (reference sequence). This CDR3 is built from 12 residues. Trimming took 2 bases from V and 9 from J, leaving 11 bases between them. The CDR3 is CAWSPGNSEQFF. In DNA, the CDR3 is TGTGCCTGGAGTCCAGGGAACAGTGAGCAGTTCTTC.